The 8 T cell receptor beta chains below all came from one sample that was sequenced in a study of T cell repertoires in cytomegalovirus infection (dated by TCRdb to the late 2010s). TCRdb lists the instrument as Illumina HiSeq 1500. The public sequencing data were trimmed at Q25 with fastp and processed into clonotypes with MiXCR by TCRdb, which kept only in-frame beta chains. Merged by CDR3 protein, the rows form single entries marked with the most common genes and DNA. The sample yields 200,000 to 300,000 distinct CDR3 sequences; around 9% were counted once. Together, the top ten hold roughly 16% of the sample. Source material: PBMCs. All receptors derive from a human donor in good health (CMV status not recorded). Some clones in this sample may be carry-over from other donors' samples.

There are many counts of this clonotype. This rearrangement joins TRBV7-2 to TRBJ1-1; possible D gene TRBD1, 5 bases. Trimming pared 5 bases from V and 1 base from J, leaving 8 bases between. The germline gives CDR1 SGHTA, CDR2 FQGNSA. The length of the CDR3 is 13 residues. The DNA for the CDR3 is TGTGCCAGCAGCGTTACAGGGAACACTGAAGCTTTCTTT. Residues: CASSVTGNTEAFF.

This clonotype has a count of ten or more. This chain links TRBV7-2 with TRBJ2-2, with TRBD2 identical over 8 bases. The CDR3 is made up of 16 amino acids. Germline V gives CDR1 SGHTA, CDR2 FQGNSA. J was trimmed by 5 bases and V by 9 bases; bases with no gene match: 14. CDR3 sequence: CASADGGAVGTGELFF. In DNA, the CDR3 is TGTGCCAGTGCTGACGGGGGGGCCGTTGGAACCGGGGAGCTGTTTTTT.

The chain carries TRBV6-2 or TRBV6-3 and TRBJ2-5, with 8 bases aligning to TRBD2. The V and J ends lost 1 base and 4 bases, in that order; junction bases with no gene match: 2. Germline values: CDR1 MNHEY, CDR2 SVGEGT. The CDR3 extends over 14 amino acids. The CDR3 nucleotides are TGTGCCAGCAGTTACTGCGGGACTAGAGAGACCCAGTACTTC. It is translated as CASSYCGTRETQYF.

There are many counts of this clonotype. This chain uses TRBV4-1 with TRBJ2-3, with D perhaps being TRBD1 or TRBD2 (6 bases each). Trimming shortened V by 1 base and J by 4 bases, and 21 bases separated the two germline ends. Looked up from germline, CDR1 is MGHRA and CDR2 is YSYEKL. The CDR3 loop spans 18 amino acids. The CDR3 protein is CASSQGGAGLGSADTQYF. DNA of the CDR3: TGCGCCAGCAGCCAAGGGGGGGCCGGGTTGGGCTCGGCAGATACGCAGTATTTT.

In DNA form, the CDR3 reads TGCAGTGCTAGAGCCAACCAGGGGGCCGGGAGCCCGGGAGCTTTCTTT. Its translation: CSARANQGAGSPGAFF. The chain joins TRBV20-1 to TRBJ1-1, with 8 positions matching TRBD1. This CDR3 is 16 amino acids long. CDR1 DFQATT and CDR2 SNEGSKA come from the germline V gene (reference sequence). The ends lost 1 base at V and 10 bases at J; junction bases unmatched: 17.

The gene calls are TRBV12-3 or TRBV12-4 and TRBJ2-7; maybe TRBD2 (5 bases). The ends were cut back, 3 bases at V and 6 bases at J, with 15 bases in the middle. The CDR3 runs 14 residues. The CDR3 loop is CASSFSPGGSEQYF. Written as DNA, the CDR3 is TGTGCCAGCAGTTTTAGCCCTGGAGGCTCCGAGCAGTACTTC.

This clonotype was detected only a few times. The V call is TRBV7-6, the J call TRBJ2-2; D is uncertain. Germline CDR1 SGHVS, CDR2 FNYEAQ. V shed 3 bases and J shed 5 bases, with 10 bases lying between them. The CDR3 is 14 residues long. The chain's CDR3 is CASSLFTATGELFF. CDR3 nucleotides: TGTGCCAGCAGCTTGTTTACAGCGACCGGGGAGCTGTTTTTT.

This clonotype was counted ten times or more. The V gene is TRBV7-9, the J gene TRBJ1-2, with TRBD1 matching over 8 bases. Germline V lookup: CDR1 SEHNR, CDR2 FQNEAQ (reference sequence). Trimming removed 5 bases from V and 11 bases from J; junction bases left unmatched: 10. The CDR3 totals 13 residues. CDR3 nucleotide sequence: TGTGCCAGCAGCGAAAGACAGGGGAGTCGATACACCTTC. This translates into CASSERQGSRYTF.